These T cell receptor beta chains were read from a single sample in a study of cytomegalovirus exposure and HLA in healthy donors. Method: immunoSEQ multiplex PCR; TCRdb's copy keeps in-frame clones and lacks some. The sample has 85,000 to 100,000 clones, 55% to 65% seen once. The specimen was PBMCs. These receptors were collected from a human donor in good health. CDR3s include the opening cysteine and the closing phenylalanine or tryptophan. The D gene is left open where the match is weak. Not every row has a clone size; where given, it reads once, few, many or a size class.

DNA: TGTGCCAGCAGCTTACCCGACAATCCGGCTAATGAAAAACTGTTTTTT
CDR3: CASSLPDNPANEKLFF
D: NA
size: NA
J: TRBJ1-4
V: TRBV5-6

DNA: TGTGCCATCAGTGAACCTGCAGGGGGAAGTGGAAACACCATATATTTT
CDR3: CAISEPAGGSGNTIYF
D: TRBD1
size: NA
J: TRBJ1-3
V: TRBV10-3

DNA: TGTGCCAGCAGTGCGACGGGGGGCCCTAACAATGAGCAGTTCTTC
CDR3: CASSATGGPNNEQFF
D: NA
size: NA
J: TRBJ2-1
V: TRBV2

DNA: TGTGCCAGCAGCCCCTGGGGGCAGTCGGATACGCAGTATTTT
CDR3: CASSPWGQSDTQYF
D: NA
size: few
J: TRBJ2-3
V: TRBV5-4

DNA: TGTGCCAGCGGACTCTTGGCGGGGGGTTTTATCGATACGCAGTATTTT
CDR3: CASGLLAGGFIDTQYF
D: TRBD2
size: NA
J: TRBJ2-3
V: TRBV27

DNA: TGTGCCAGCAGCTTAGAACAGGGAGCCTACGAGCAGTACTTC
CDR3: CASSLEQGAYEQYF
D: NA
size: NA
J: TRBJ2-7
V: TRBV7-6

DNA: TGTGCCAGCAGCGCTTCCGGGACACAAAACTATGGCTACACCTTC
CDR3: CASSASGTQNYGYTF
D: NA
size: NA
J: TRBJ1-2
V: TRBV9

DNA: TGTGCCTGGAGCGGGGGGGCCGCTTACCCTCACGAAGCTTTCTTT
CDR3: CAWSGGAAYPHEAFF
D: NA
size: NA
J: TRBJ1-1
V: TRBV30

DNA: TGTGCCAGCAGTAAACCTAGGAGGGAGCAGTACTTC
CDR3: CASSKPRREQYF
D: NA
size: NA
J: TRBJ2-7
V: TRBV28

DNA: TGTGCCAGCAGCTTGGGGCGGGGGGCTACCTACGAGCAGTACTTC
CDR3: CASSLGRGATYEQYF
D: TRBD2
size: few
J: TRBJ2-7
V: TRBV5-6

DNA: TGTGCCAGCTCCGACAGGGAGAACACTGAAGCTTTCTTT
CDR3: CASSDRENTEAFF
D: TRBD1
size: few
J: TRBJ1-1
V: TRBV18

DNA: TGCGCCAGCAGCCAAGAAGGCGGGGCTGGAAACACCATATATTTT
CDR3: CASSQEGGAGNTIYF
D: NA
size: few
J: TRBJ1-3
V: TRBV4-3

DNA: TGTGCCAGCAGCCCCGCTCGTGCGGGGGCGTTCTCCTACGAGCAGTACTTC
CDR3: CASSPARAGAFSYEQYF
D: NA
size: NA
J: TRBJ2-7
V: TRBV5-6

DNA: TGTGCCAGCAGCCTACGACTAGCGGGGAAGAATGAGCAGTTCTTC
CDR3: CASSLRLAGKNEQFF
D: TRBD2
size: few
J: TRBJ2-1
V: TRBV7-3

DNA: TGTGCCAGCAGTGACTCGAACAGGGGCTATGGCTACACCTTC
CDR3: CASSDSNRGYGYTF
D: TRBD1
size: NA
J: TRBJ1-2
V: TRBV6-4

DNA: TGTGCCAGCAGGGACAGGGTGCTTCTAACGCCGTCTCGTGAGCAGTTCTTC
CDR3: CASRDRVLLTPSREQFF
D: TRBD1
size: NA
J: TRBJ2-1
V: TRBV2

DNA: TGTGCCAGCAGCTTGTCAGGACAGACGAGAGAAAAACTGTTTTTT
CDR3: CASSLSGQTREKLFF
D: NA
size: NA
J: TRBJ1-4
V: TRBV5-4

DNA: TGTGCCAGCAGCCCCGCATCTAATTCCAATGAGCAGTTCTTC
CDR3: CASSPASNSNEQFF
D: NA
size: NA
J: TRBJ2-1
V: TRBV7-2

DNA: TGTGCCAGCTCACCAAGCGGGGTCACAGATACGCAGTATTTT
CDR3: CASSPSGVTDTQYF
D: TRBD2
size: NA
J: TRBJ2-3
V: TRBV18

DNA: TGTGCCAGCAGCTTGGCCGGGAGGGACACTGAAGCTTTCTTT
CDR3: CASSLAGRDTEAFF
D: NA
size: NA
J: TRBJ1-1
V: TRBV5-4

DNA: TGTGCCATCAGTGGAGGTATGGGGAGACACGTAAACGAAGAGACCCAGTACTTC
CDR3: CAISGGMGRHVNEETQYF
D: NA
size: NA
J: TRBJ2-5
V: TRBV10-3

DNA: TGCGCCAGCAGCTTGGACACCTACACCGGGGAGCTGTTTTTT
CDR3: CASSLDTYTGELFF
D: NA
size: NA
J: TRBJ2-2
V: TRBV5-1

DNA: TGTGCCAGCAGTCAACGATTGGACCCGCAGGGCTACGAGCAGTACTTC
CDR3: CASSQRLDPQGYEQYF
D: NA
size: NA
J: TRBJ2-7
V: TRBV25-1

DNA: TGCGCCAGCAGGCCGAACTCGAACACTGAAGCTTTCTTT
CDR3: CASRPNSNTEAFF
D: NA
size: NA
J: TRBJ1-1
V: TRBV5-1

DNA: TGTGCCAGCAGCTTGGCCAGGGCAGAGCAAGAGACCCAGTACTTC
CDR3: CASSLARAEQETQYF
D: NA
size: NA
J: TRBJ2-5
V: TRBV5-4

DNA: TGTGCCAGCAGCGTAGGACTAGCGGGGGGCGTTGTCGAAGAGCAGTACTTC
CDR3: CASSVGLAGGVVEEQYF
D: TRBD2
size: few
J: TRBJ2-7
V: TRBV9

DNA: TGTGCCATCAGGAGTAGCGGGGGTGCCAGCTCCTACAATGAGCAGTTCTTC
CDR3: CAIRSSGGASSYNEQFF
D: TRBD2
size: NA
J: TRBJ2-1
V: TRBV10-3

DNA: TGCGCCAGCAGCCTCCAAGGACTAGCGGGGGGGTCAGATACGCAGTATTTT
CDR3: CASSLQGLAGGSDTQYF
D: TRBD2
size: NA
J: TRBJ2-3
V: TRBV4-3

DNA: TGTGCCAGCAGCCCCTGGGGAGAACAGGGCACTGAAGCTTTCTTT
CDR3: CASSPWGEQGTEAFF
D: NA
size: few
J: TRBJ1-1
V: TRBV7-3

DNA: TGTGCCAGCAGTAACTACAGGGACGATACGCAGTATTTT
CDR3: CASSNYRDDTQYF
D: NA
size: NA
J: TRBJ2-3
V: TRBV2

DNA: TGTGCCAGCAGCCCGAGCCGGGGTTCGAGCACCGGGGAGCTGTTTTTT
CDR3: CASSPSRGSSTGELFF
D: NA
size: NA
J: TRBJ2-2
V: TRBV7-8

DNA: TGTGCCAGCAGCCCCGGACTAGCGGGGGACCTCGAGCAGTACTTC
CDR3: CASSPGLAGDLEQYF
D: TRBD2
size: NA
J: TRBJ2-7
V: TRBV11-2

DNA: TGTGCCAGCAGCCTGGGGGCAGGAGGTCGGTACGAGCAGTACTTC
CDR3: CASSLGAGGRYEQYF
D: NA
size: once
J: TRBJ2-7
V: TRBV9

DNA: TGCGCCAGCAGCCAAGAACGAAGTGGCGGGGGGGCCCCCTCCAGAGAGACCCAGTACTTC
CDR3: CASSQERSGGGAPSRETQYF
D: TRBD2
size: NA
J: TRBJ2-5
V: TRBV4-3